This T cell receptor beta chain is drawn from a study of cytomegalovirus exposure and HLA in healthy donors. The PCR employed 60 Vbeta primers together with 13 Jbeta primers. The assay was immunoSEQ multiplex PCR, and TCRdb's table has in-frame clones only and misses some. The record lists 65,000 to 90,000 clones, of which the ten most abundant hold 2.4%. Trimming pared 6 bases from V and 0 bases from J, leaving 8 bases between. Germline V gene data show CDR1 as SQVTM and CDR2 as ANQGSEA. The CDR3 spans 13 residues. The genes are TRBV29-1 and TRBJ1-4, with D perhaps matching TRBD1 (6 bases). The sequence derives from a female donor in good health and CMV-seropositive. The sample taken for sequencing was PBMCs. The CDR3 bases are TGCAGCGTGGGGGCCGCAACTAATGAAAAACTGTTTTTT. Residues: CSVGAATNEKLFF.